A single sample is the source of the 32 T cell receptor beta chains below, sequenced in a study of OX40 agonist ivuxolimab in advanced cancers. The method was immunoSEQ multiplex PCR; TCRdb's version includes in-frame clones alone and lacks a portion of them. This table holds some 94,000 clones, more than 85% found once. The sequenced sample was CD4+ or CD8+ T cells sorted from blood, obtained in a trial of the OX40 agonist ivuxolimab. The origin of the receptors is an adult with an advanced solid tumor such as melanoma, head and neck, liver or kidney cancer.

As DNA, the CDR3 is TGCGCCAGCAGCGCCGGGACTAGCGGGCCTAGTGGGTTCTTC. As protein: CASSAGTSGPSGFF. The chain couples TRBV4-1 to TRBJ2-1; 12 nucleotides match TRBD2. The CDR3 contains 14 residues. Germline V gene data show CDR1 as MGHRA and CDR2 as YSYEKL. V shed 5 bases, J shed 15 bases, and the junction held 11 bases outside the gene matches.

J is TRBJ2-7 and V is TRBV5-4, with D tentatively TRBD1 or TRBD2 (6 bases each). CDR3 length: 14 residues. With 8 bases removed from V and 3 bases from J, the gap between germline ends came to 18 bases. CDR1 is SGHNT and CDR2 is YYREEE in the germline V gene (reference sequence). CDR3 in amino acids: CARRPGAPGYEQYF. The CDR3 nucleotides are TGTGCCAGACGACCGGGGGCGCCGGGCTACGAGCAGTACTTC.

CDR3 DNA: TGTGCCAGCAGCCCGACGGACATTCATGTTCTCTCCTACAATGAGCAGTTCTTC. Translated: CASSPTDIHVLSYNEQFF. The chain links TRBV7-9 to TRBJ2-1; TRBD1 might be the D (5 bases). V lost 5 bases and J 0 bases, leaving 20 bases between the germline ends. In germline, CDR1 is SEHNR, CDR2 FQNEAQ (reference sequence). The CDR3 sequence is 18 residues long.

The CDR3 nucleotides read TGTGCCAGCAGTTTATCCGGAGGGGGGGACACTGAAGCTTTCTTT. Translation gives CASSLSGGGDTEAFF. J is TRBJ1-1 and V is TRBV27; D perhaps matches TRBD1 (6 bases). Germline CDR1 reads MNHEY; CDR2 reads SMNVEV (reference sequence). V was cut by 0 bases and J by 3 bases, with 11 bases left in between. CDR3 length: 15 residues.

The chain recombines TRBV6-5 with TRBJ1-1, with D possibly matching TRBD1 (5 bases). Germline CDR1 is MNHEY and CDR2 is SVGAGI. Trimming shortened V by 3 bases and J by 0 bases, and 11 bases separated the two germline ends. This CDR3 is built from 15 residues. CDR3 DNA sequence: TGTGCCAGCAGTTATAAGGGGATCATGAACACTGAAGCTTTCTTT. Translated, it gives CASSYKGIMNTEAFF.

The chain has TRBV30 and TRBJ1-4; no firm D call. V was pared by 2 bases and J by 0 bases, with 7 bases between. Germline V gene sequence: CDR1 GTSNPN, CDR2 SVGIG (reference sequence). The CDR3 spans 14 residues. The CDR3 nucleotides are TGTGCCTGGAGTCTCGATTCAACTAATGAAAAACTGTTTTTT. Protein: CAWSLDSTNEKLFF. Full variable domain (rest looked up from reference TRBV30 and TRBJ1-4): SQTIHQWPATLVQPVGSPLSLECTVEGTSNPNLYWYRQAAGRGLQLLFYSVGIGQISSEVPQNLSASRPQDRQFILSSKKLLLSDSGFYLCAWSLDSTNEKLFFGSGTQLSVL.

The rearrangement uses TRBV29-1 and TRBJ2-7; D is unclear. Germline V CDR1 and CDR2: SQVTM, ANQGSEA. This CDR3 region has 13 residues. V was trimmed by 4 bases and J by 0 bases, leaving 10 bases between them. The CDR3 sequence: CSVVFPASYEQYF. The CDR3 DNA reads TGCAGCGTTGTATTTCCGGCCTCCTACGAGCAGTACTTC.

Written as DNA, the CDR3 is TGTGCCAGCAGTTTACTACAGGGGGGTATGAACACTGAAGCTTTCTTT. Amino acids: CASSLLQGGMNTEAFF. This chain joins TRBV27 and TRBJ1-1, with 8 bases matching TRBD1. Germline lookup yields CDR1 MNHEY and CDR2 SMNVEV (reference sequence). Losses at the gene ends were 2 bases for V and 0 bases for J; bases not matched to a gene: 5. The CDR3 covers 16 residues.

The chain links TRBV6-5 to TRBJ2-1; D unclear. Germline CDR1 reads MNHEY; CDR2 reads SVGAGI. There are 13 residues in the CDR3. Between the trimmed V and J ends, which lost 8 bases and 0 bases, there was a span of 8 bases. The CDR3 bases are TGTGCCAGCTCACCGGGCTCCTACAATGAGCAGTTCTTC. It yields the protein CASSPGSYNEQFF.

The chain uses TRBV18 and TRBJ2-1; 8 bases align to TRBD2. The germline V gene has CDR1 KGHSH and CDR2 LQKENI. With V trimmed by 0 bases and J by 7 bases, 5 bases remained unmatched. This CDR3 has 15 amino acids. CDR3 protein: CASSPPGLEVNEQFF. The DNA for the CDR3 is TGTGCCAGCTCACCACCGGGACTAGAAGTAAATGAGCAGTTCTTC.

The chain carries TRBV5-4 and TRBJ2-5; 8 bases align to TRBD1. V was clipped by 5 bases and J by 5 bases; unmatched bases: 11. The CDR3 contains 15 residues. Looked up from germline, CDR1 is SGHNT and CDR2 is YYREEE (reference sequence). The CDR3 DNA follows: TGTGCCAGCAGTATGGGCAGGGGGCGGCGGGAGACCCAGTACTTC. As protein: CASSMGRGRRETQYF.

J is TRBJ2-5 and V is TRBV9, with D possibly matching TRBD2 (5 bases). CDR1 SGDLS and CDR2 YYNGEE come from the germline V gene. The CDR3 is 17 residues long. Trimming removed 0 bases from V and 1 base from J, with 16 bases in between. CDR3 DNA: TGTGCCAGCAGCGTAGGGATGGGGAGCGCCCGCCAAGAGACCCAGTACTTC. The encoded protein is CASSVGMGSARQETQYF.

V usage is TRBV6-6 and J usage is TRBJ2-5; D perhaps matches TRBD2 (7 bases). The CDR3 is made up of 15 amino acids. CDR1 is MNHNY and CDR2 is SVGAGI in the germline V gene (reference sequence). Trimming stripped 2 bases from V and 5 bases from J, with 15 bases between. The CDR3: CASSYMPGGQETQYF. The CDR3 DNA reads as TGTGCCAGCAGTTACATGCCCGGGGGGCAGGAGACCCAGTACTTC.

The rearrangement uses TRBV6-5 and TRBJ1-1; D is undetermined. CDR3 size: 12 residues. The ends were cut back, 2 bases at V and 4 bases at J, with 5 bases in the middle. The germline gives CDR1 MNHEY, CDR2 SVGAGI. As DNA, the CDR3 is TGTGCCAGCAGTTACACTGGCACTGAAGCTTTCTTT. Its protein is CASSYTGTEAFF.

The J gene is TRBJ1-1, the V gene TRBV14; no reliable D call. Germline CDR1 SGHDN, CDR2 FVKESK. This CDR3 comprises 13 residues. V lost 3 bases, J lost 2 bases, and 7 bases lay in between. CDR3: CASSHVGNTEAFF. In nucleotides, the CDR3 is TGTGCCAGCAGCCACGTGGGTAACACTGAAGCTTTCTTT.

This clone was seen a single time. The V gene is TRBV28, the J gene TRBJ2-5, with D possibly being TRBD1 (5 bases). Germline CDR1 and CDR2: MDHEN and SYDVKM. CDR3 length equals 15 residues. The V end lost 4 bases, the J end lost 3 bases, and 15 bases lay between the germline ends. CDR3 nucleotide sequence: TGTGCCAGCAGTTCCCTCGTTCCAGGGAAAGAGACCCAGTACTTC. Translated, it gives CASSSLVPGKETQYF. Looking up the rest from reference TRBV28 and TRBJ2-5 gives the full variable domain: DVKVTQSSRYLVKRTGEKVFLECVQDMDHENMFWYRQDPGLGLRLIYFSYDVKMKEKGDIPEGYSVSREKKERFSLILESASTNQTSMYLCASSSLVPGKETQYFGPGTRLLVL.

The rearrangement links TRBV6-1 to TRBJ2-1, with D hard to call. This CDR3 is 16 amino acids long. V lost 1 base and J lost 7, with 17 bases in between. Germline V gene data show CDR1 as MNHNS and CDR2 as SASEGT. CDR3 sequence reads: CASSEGYRALRNEQFF. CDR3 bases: TGTGCCAGCAGTGAAGGATATCGGGCCCTGAGGAATGAGCAGTTCTTC.

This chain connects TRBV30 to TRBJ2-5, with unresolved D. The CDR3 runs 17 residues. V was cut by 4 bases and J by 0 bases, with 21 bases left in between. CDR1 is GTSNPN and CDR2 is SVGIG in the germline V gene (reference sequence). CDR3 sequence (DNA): TGTGCCTGGAACCCCCGGAGCAGGAGCACCTACCAAGAGACCCAGTACTTC. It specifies CAWNPRSRSTYQETQYF.

CDR3 residues: CAISETSGSADEQFF. The CDR3 nucleotides read TGTGCCATCAGTGAGACTAGCGGGAGTGCAGATGAGCAGTTCTTC. The J gene is TRBJ2-1, the V gene TRBV10-3; TRBD2 matches at 11 bases. Germline-derived CDR1 and CDR2 are ENHRY and SYGVKD. With 2 bases clipped from V and 8 bases from J, the junction kept 5 bases outside the gene matches. The CDR3 consists of 15 residues.

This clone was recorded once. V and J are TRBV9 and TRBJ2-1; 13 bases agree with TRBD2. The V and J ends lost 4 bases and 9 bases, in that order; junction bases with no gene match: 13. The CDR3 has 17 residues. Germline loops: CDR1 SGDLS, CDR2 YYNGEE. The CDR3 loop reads CASSMRGTSGDLGEQFF. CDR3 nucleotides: TGTGCCAGCAGCATGAGAGGGACTAGCGGGGATTTAGGTGAGCAGTTCTTC.

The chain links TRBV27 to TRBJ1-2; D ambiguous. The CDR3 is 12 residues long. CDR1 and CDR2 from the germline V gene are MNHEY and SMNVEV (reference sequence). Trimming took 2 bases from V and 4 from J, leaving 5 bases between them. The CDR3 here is CASSLDGYGYTF. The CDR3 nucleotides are TGTGCCAGCAGTTTAGATGGCTATGGCTACACCTTC.

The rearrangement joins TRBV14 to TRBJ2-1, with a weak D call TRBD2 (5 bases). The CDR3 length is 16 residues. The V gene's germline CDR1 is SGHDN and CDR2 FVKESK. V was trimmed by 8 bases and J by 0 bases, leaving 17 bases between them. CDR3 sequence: CASGRLISSSYNEQFF. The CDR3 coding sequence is TGTGCCAGCGGGAGACTCATTTCCAGCTCCTACAATGAGCAGTTCTTC.

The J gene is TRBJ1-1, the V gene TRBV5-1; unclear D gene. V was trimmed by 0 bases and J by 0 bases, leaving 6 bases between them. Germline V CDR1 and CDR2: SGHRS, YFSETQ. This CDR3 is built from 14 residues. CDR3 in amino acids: CASSLEGMNTEAFF. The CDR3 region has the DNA TGCGCCAGCAGCTTGGAAGGGATGAACACTGAAGCTTTCTTT.

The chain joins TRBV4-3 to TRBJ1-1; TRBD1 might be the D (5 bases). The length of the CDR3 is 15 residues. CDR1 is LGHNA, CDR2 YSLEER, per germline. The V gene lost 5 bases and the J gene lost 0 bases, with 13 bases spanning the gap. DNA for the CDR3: TGCGCCAGCAGCGATGAGCGGGGGGTGAACACTGAAGCTTTCTTT. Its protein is CASSDERGVNTEAFF.

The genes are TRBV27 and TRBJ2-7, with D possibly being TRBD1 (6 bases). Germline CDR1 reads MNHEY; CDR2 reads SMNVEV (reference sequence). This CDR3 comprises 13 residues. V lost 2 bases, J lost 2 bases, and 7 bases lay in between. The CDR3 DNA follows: TGTGCCAGCAGTTTAGGGACAACCTACGAGCAGTACTTC. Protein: CASSLGTTYEQYF.

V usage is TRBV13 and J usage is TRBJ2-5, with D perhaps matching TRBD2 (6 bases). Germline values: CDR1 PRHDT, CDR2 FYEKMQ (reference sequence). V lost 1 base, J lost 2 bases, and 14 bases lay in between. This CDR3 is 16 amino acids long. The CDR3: CASSLALRGTQETQYF. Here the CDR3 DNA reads TGTGCCAGCAGCTTAGCTTTACGGGGGACTCAAGAGACCCAGTACTTC.

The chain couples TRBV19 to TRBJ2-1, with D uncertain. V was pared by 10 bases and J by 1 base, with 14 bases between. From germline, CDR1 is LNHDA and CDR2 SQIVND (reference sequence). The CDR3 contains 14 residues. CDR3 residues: CATTHADSYNEQFF. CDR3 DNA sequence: TGTGCCACTACACATGCCGATTCCTACAATGAGCAGTTCTTC.

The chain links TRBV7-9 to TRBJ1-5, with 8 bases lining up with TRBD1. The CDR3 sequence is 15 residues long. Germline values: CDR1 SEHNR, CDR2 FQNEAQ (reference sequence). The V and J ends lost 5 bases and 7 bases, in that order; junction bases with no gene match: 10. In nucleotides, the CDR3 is TGTGCCAGCAGCGTCTATGGACAGGGAGGCCAGCCCCAGCATTTT. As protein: CASSVYGQGGQPQHF.

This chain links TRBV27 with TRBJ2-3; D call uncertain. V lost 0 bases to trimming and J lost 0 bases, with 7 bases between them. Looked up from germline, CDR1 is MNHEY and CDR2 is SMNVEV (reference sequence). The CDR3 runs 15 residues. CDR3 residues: CASSLSWTSTDTQYF. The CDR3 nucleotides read TGTGCCAGCAGTTTATCGTGGACCAGCACAGATACGCAGTATTTT.

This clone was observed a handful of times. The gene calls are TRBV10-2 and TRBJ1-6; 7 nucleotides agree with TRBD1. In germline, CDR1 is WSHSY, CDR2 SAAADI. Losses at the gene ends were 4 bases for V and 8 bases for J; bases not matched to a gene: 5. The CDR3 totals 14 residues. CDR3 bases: TGCGCCAGCAGTGCGGTTACAGGGGATTCACCCCTCCACTTT. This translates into CASSAVTGDSPLHF.

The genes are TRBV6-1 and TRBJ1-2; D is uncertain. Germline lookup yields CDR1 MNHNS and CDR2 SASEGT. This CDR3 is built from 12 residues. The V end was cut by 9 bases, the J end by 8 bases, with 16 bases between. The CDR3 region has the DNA TGTGCCAGTACCTCTGGGTCCCAGGGCTACACCTTC. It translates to CASTSGSQGYTF.

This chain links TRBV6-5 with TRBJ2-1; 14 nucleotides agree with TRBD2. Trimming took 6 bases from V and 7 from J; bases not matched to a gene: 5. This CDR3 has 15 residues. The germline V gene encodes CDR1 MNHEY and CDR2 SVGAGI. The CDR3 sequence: CASRTGTSGRNEQFF. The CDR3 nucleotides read TGTGCCAGCAGGACCGGGACTAGCGGGAGAAATGAGCAGTTCTTC.